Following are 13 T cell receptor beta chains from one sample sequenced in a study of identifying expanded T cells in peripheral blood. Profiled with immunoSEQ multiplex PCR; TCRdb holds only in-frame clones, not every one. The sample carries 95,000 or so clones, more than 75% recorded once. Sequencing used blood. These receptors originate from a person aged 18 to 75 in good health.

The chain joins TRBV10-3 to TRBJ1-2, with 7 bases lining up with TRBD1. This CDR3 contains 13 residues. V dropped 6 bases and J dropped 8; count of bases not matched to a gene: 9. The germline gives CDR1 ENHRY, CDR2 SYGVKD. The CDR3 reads CAISKTGEEGYTF. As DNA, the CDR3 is TGTGCCATCAGCAAAACAGGGGAGGAGGGCTACACCTTC.

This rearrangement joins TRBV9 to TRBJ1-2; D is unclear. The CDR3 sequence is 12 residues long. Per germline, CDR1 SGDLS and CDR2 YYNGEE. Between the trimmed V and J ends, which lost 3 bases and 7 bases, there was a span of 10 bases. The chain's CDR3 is CASSEGSFGYTF. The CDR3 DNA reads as TGTGCCAGCAGCGAGGGCTCCTTTGGCTACACCTTC.

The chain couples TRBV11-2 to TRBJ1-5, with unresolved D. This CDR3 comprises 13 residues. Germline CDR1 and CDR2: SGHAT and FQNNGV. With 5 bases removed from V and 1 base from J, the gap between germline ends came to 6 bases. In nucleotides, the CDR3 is TGTGCCAGCAGCATGGAGAGCAATCAGCCCCAGCATTTT. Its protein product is CASSMESNQPQHF.

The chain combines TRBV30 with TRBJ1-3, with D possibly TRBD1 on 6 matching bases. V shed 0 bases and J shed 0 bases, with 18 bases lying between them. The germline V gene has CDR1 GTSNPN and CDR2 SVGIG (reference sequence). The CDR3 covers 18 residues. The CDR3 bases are TGTGCCTGGAGTGTCCGAGGACAGTGGTCAACCTCTGGAAACACCATATATTTT. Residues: CAWSVRGQWSTSGNTIYF.

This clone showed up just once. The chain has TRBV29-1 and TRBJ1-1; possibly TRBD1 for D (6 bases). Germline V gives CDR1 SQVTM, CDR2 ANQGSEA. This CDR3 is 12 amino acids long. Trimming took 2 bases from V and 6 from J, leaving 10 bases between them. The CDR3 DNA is TGCAGCGTTGAACGGGGGGCCGCTGAAGCTTTCTTT. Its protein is CSVERGAAEAFF.

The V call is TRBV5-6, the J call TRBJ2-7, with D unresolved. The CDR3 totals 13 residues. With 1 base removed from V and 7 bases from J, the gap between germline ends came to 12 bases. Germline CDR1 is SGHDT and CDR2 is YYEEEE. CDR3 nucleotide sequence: TGTGCCAGCAGCTTGTTCCTGGGCAGGGAGCAGTACTTC. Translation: CASSLFLGREQYF.

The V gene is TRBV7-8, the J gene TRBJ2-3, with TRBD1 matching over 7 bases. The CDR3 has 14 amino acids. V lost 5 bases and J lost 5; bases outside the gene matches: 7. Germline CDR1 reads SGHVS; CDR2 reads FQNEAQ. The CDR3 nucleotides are TGTGCCAGCAGCCTATTAAACAGGGGAGATACGCAGTATTTT. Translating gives CASSLLNRGDTQYF.

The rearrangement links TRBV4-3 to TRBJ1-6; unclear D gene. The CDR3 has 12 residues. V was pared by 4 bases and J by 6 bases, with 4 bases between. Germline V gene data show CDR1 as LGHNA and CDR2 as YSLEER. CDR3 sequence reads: CASSRGNSPLHF. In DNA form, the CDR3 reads TGCGCCAGCAGCCGGGGTAATTCACCCCTCCACTTT.

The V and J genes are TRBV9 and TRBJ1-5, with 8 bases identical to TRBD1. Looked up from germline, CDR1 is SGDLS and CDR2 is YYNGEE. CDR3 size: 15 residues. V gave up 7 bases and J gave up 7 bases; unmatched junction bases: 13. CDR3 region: CASAKGGQASQPQHF. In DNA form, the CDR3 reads TGTGCCAGCGCCAAAGGGGGACAGGCTTCGCAGCCCCAGCATTTT.

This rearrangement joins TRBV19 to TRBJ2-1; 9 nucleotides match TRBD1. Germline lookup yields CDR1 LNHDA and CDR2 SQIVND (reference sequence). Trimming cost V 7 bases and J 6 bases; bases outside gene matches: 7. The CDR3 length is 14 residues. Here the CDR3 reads CASTPGTGFNEQFF. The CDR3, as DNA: TGTGCCAGTACCCCCGGGACAGGGTTCAATGAGCAGTTCTTC.

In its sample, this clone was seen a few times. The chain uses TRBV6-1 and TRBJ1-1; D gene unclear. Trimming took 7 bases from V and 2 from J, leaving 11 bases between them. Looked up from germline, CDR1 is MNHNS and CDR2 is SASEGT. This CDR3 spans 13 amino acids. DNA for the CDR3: TGTGCCAGCACCGAGGGAGAAAACACTGAAGCTTTCTTT. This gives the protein CASTEGENTEAFF.

CDR3 bases: TGTGCCAGTCAATCAGGGGACCATGAAAAACTGTTTTTT. This translates into CASQSGDHEKLFF. This rearrangement joins TRBV28 to TRBJ1-4; D is possibly TRBD1 (6 bases). This CDR3 region has 13 residues. The ends were cut back, 9 bases at V and 6 bases at J, with 14 bases in the middle. Germline CDR1 is MDHEN and CDR2 is SYDVKM.

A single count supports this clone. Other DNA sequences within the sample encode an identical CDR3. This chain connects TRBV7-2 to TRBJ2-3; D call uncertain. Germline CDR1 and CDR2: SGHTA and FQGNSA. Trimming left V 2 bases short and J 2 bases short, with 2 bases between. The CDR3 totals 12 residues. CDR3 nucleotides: TGTGCCAGCAGCTTATTCACAGATACGCAGTATTTT. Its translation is CASSLFTDTQYF.